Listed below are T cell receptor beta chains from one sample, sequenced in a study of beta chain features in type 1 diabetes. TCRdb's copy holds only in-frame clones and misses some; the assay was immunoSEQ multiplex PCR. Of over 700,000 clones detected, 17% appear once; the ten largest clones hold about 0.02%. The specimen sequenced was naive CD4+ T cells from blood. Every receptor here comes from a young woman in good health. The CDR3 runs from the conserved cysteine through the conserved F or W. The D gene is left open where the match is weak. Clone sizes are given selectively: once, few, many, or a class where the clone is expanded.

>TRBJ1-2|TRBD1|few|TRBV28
CASRPSGQAVYGYTF
TGTGCCAGCAGACCCTCCGGACAGGCTGTCTATGGCTACACCTTC
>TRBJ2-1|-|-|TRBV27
CASSPQLGGGYNEQFF
TGTGCCAGCAGTCCCCAACTAGGGGGTGGCTACAATGAGCAGTTCTTC
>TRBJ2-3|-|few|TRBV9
CASSQDRSYTDTQYF
TGTGCCAGCAGCCAAGATCGCTCATACACAGATACGCAGTATTTT
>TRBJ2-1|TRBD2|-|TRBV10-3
CAISEEGGDEQFF
TGTGCCATCAGTGAGGAGGGAGGGGATGAGCAGTTCTTC
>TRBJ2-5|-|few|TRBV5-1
CASSPEGETQYF
TGCGCCAGCAGCCCTGAGGGGGAGACCCAGTACTTC
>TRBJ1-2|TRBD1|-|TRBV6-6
CASSYNPGTGGWYTF
TGTGCCAGCAGTTACAACCCCGGGACAGGGGGCTGGTACACCTTC
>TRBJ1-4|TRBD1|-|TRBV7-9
CASSLQGAQEKLFF
TGTGCCAGCAGCTTACAGGGGGCGCAGGAAAAACTGTTTTTT
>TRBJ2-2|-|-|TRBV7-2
CASSFRAGKYTGELFF
TGTGCCAGCAGCTTTCGTGCAGGGAAGTACACCGGGGAGCTGTTTTTT
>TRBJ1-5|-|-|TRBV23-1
CASSQGYHQPQHF
TGCGCCAGCAGTCAAGGTTATCATCAACCCCAGCATTTT
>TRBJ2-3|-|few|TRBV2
CASSPGNPDTQYF
TGTGCCAGCAGTCCCGGTAATCCAGATACGCAGTATTTT
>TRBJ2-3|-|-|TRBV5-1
CASSFGQITDTQYF
TGCGCCAGCAGCTTCGGACAGATCACAGATACGCAGTATTTT
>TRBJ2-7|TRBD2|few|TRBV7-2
CASSLLAGSSYEQYF
TGTGCCAGCAGCCTTCTAGCGGGGAGCTCCTACGAGCAGTACTTC
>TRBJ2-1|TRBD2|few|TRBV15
CATSPGLADNEQFF
TGTGCCACCAGCCCAGGACTAGCAGACAATGAGCAGTTCTTC
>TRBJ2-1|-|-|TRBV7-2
CASSLSGSVSNEQFF
TGTGCCAGCAGCTTATCCGGGAGTGTCTCCAATGAGCAGTTCTTC
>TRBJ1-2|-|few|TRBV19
CASTPRRPEPYGYTF
TGTGCCAGTACCCCTCGGAGACCGGAACCCTATGGCTACACCTTC
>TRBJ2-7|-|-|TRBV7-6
CASSPIGPGQPNSSSYEQYF
TGTGCCAGCAGCCCAATCGGACCGGGACAACCCAATTCAAGCTCCTACGAGCAGTACTTC